The clone carrying this TCR beta chain came up once. No antigen is known for it. The sample originates from a study of T cell responses to AZD1222 COVID-19 vaccine. The overall study: Second-dose groups at about 4 or about 12 weeks were pooled.

This table comes from immunoSEQ multiplex PCR, and its TCRdb copy is limited to in-frame clones, with some not included. The sample yields 150,000 to 200,000 clones, 85% to 95% seen once. Study-level findings and limits: A rise in Spike-specific TCR breadth and depth followed two AZD1222 doses. Donors, mostly white British, included more females; clonal diversity was possibly underestimated.

The germline V gene encodes CDR1 LGHDT and CDR2 YNNKEL (reference sequence). Trimming pared 6 bases from V and 5 bases from J, leaving 22 bases between. This CDR3 contains 16 residues. The chain combines TRBV3-1 (or the pseudogene TRBV3-2) with TRBJ2-5, with a possible D match to TRBD2 (6 bases). The sequence derives from an adult in good health. The sequences come from peripheral blood, collected on day 0 of AZD1222 vaccination. The CDR3 spells CASSPSRGAGRETQYF. CDR3 bases: TGTGCCAGCAGTCCGTCGCGGGGAGCGGGCCGGGAGACCCAGTACTTC.